This T cell receptor (beta chain) originates from a study of T cell responses to AZD1222 COVID-19 vaccine. TCRdb's copy holds only in-frame clones and misses some; the assay was immunoSEQ multiplex PCR. In the table there are about 130,000 clones, 89% of which are singletons. Worth noting for this clone: The antigen remains undetermined. Other DNA variants within this sample encode the same CDR3.

Study results and caveats: Two AZD1222 doses significantly raised spike-specific TCR breadth and depth over controls. Spike was spanned by vaccine-associated CD4 TCRs, with dominance at 160-218 and 743-854. Donors in the cohort were predominantly white British and more often female, and clonal diversity was possibly underestimated. Only a handful of AZD1222 recipients were seropositive at baseline.

Germline V gene data show CDR1 as MDHEN and CDR2 as SYDVKM. The CDR3 has 18 amino acids. The trim removed 7 bases at V and 2 bases at J, leaving 12 bases unmatched. The chain links TRBV28 to TRBJ2-2; 11 bases are shared with TRBD2. Sequenced here: peripheral blood, sampled on day 0 of AZD1222 vaccination. The sequence was collected from an adult in good health. CDR3 sequence (DNA): TGTGCCAGCAACGCGGGGCTAGCGGGAGGAGGCAACACCGGGGAGCTGTTTTTT. Encoded protein: CASNAGLAGGGNTGELFF. Complete variable domain (other parts from reference TRBV28 and TRBJ2-2): DVKVTQSSRYLVKRTGEKVFLECVQDMDHENMFWYRQDPGLGLRLIYFSYDVKMKEKGDIPEGYSVSREKKERFSLILESASTNQTSMYLCASNAGLAGGGNTGELFFGEGSRLTVL.